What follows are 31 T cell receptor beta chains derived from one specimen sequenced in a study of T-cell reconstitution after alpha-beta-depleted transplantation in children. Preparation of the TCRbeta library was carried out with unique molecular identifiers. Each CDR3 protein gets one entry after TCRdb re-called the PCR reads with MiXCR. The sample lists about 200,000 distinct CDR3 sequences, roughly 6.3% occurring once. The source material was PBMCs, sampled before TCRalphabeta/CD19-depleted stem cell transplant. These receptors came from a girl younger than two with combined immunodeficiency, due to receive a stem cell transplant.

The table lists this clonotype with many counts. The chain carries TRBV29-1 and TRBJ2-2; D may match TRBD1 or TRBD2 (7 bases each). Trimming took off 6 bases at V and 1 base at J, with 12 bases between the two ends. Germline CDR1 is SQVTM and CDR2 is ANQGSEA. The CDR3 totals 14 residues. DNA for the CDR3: TGCAGCGTCGCCAGGGGGGGGAACACCGGGGAGCTGTTTTTT. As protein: CSVARGGNTGELFF.

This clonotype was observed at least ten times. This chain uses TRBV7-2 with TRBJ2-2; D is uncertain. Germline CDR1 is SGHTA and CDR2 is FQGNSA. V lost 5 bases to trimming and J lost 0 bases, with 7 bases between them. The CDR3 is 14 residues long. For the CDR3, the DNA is TGTGCCAGCAGCGTGGGGACGAACACCGGGGAGCTGTTTTTT. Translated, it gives CASSVGTNTGELFF.

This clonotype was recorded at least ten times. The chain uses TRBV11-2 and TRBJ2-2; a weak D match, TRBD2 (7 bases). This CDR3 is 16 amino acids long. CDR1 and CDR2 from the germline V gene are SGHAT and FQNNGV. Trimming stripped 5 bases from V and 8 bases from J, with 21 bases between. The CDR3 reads CASSQTRARGPGELFF. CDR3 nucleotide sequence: TGTGCCAGCAGCCAGACTAGGGCGCGGGGGCCGGGGGAGCTGTTTTTT.

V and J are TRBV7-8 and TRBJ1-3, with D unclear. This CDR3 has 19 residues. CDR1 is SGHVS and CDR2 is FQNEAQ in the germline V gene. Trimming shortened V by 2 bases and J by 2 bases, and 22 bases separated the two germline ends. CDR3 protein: CASSLKRTDRFGPGNTIYF. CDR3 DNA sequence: TGTGCCAGCAGCTTAAAGAGGACGGATAGATTCGGCCCTGGAAACACCATATATTTT.

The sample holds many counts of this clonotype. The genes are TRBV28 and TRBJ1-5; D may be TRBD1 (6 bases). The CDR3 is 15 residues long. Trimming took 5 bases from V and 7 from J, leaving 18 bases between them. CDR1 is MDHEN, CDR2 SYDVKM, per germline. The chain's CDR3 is CASSPLTGFWQPQHF. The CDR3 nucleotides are TGTGCCAGCAGTCCGTTAACAGGGTTTTGGCAGCCCCAGCATTTT.

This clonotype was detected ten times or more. CDR3 nucleotide sequence: TGTGCCAGCAGTGCGTCGCATAGGGACTACGAGCAGTACTTC. Amino acid sequence: CASSASHRDYEQYF. The chain employs TRBV12-3 or TRBV12-4 and TRBJ2-7, with no clear D. CDR3 length equals 14 residues. Trimming shortened V by 5 bases and J by 3 bases, and 14 bases separated the two germline ends.

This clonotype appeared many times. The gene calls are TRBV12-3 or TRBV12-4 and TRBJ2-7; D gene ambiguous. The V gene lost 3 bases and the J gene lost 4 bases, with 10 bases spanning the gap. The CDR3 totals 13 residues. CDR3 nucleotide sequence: TGTGCCAGCAGTTTTAGTTCCGGGTACGAGCAGTACTTC. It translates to CASSFSSGYEQYF.

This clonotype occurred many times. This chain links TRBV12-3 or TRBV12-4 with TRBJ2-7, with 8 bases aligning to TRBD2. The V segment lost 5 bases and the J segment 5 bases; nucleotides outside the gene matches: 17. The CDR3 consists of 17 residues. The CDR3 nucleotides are TGTGCCAGCAGTCCTTACCCCGGGGGGGTACTTGGGGACGAGCAGTACTTC. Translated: CASSPYPGGVLGDEQYF.

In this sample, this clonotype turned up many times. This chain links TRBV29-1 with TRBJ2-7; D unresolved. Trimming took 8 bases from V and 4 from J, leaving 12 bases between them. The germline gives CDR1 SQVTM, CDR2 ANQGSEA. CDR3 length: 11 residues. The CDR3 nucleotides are TGCAGCTCCCTGTTGGGTTACGAGCAGTACTTC. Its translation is CSSLLGYEQYF.

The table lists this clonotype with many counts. DNA for the CDR3: TGTGCCAGCAGTTACGTGAGGGTTTCGAACGGGGAGCTGTTTTTT. Translated: CASSYVRVSNGELFF. The chain has TRBV6-2 or TRBV6-3 and TRBJ2-2; D possibly corresponds to TRBD2 (5 bases). V lost 2 bases and J lost 7, with 14 bases in between. This CDR3 comprises 15 residues. Germline-derived CDR1 and CDR2 are MNHEY and SVGEGT.

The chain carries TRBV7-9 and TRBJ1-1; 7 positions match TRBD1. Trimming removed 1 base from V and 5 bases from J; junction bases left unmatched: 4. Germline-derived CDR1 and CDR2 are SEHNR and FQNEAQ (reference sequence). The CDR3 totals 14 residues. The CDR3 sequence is CASSLGQGETEAFF. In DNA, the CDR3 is TGTGCCAGCAGCTTAGGTCAGGGGGAGACTGAAGCTTTCTTT.

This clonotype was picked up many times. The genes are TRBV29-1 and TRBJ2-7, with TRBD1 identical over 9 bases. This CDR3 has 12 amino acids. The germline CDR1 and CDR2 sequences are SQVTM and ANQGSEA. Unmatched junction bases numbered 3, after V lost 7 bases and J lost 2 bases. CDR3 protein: CSAGQGAYEQYF. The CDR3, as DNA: TGCAGCGCGGGACAGGGAGCCTACGAGCAGTACTTC.

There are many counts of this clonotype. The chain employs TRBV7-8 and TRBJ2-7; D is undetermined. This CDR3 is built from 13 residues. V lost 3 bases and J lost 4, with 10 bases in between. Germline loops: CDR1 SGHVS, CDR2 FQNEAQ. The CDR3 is CASSFGLGYEQYF. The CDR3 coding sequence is TGTGCCAGCAGCTTCGGGCTTGGTTACGAGCAGTACTTC.

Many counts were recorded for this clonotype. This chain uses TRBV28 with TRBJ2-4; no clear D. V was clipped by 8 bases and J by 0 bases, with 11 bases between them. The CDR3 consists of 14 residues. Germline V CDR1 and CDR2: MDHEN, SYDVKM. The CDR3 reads CASHPLEAKNIQYF. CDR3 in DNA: TGTGCCAGCCACCCCCTGGAAGCCAAAAACATTCAGTACTTC.

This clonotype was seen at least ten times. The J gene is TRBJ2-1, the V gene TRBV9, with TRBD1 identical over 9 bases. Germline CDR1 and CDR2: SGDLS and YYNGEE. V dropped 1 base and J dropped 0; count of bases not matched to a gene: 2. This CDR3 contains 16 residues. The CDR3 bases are TGTGCCAGCAGCGTAAAGACAGGGGGCTCCTACAATGAGCAGTTCTTC. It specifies CASSVKTGGSYNEQFF. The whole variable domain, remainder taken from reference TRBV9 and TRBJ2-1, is DSGVTQTPKHLITATGQRVTLRCSPRSGDLSVYWYQQSLDQGLQFLIQYYNGEERAKGNILERFSAQQFPDLHSELNLSSLELGDSALYFCASSVKTGGSYNEQFFGPGTRLTVL.

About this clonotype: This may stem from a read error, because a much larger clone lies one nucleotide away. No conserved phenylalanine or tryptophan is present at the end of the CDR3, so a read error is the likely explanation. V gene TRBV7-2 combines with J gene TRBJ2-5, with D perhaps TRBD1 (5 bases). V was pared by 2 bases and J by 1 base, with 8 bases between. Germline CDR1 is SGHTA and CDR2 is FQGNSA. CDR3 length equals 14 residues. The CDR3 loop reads CASSLLTVQETQYS. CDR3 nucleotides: TGTGCCAGCAGCTTATTGACAGTCCAAGAGACCCAGTACTCC.

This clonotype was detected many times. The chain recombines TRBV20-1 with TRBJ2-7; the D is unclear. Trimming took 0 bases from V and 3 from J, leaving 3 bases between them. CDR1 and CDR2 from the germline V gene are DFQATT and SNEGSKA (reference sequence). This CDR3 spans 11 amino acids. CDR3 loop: CSAREHYEQYF. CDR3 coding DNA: TGCAGTGCTAGAGAGCACTACGAGCAGTACTTC.

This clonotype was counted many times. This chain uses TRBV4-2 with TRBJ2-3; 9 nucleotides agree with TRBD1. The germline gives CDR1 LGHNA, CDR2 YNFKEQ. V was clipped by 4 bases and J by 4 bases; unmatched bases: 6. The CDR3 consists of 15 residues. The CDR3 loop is CASSPPGQGSDTQYF. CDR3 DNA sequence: TGTGCCAGCAGCCCACCGGGACAGGGATCAGATACGCAGTATTTT.

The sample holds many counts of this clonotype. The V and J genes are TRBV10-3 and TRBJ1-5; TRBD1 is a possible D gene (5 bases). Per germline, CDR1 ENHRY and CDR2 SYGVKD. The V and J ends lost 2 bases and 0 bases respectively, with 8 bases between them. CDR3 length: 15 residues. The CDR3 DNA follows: TGTGCCATCAGTGAGGTCAGGGATAGCAATCAGCCCCAGCATTTT. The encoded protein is CAISEVRDSNQPQHF.

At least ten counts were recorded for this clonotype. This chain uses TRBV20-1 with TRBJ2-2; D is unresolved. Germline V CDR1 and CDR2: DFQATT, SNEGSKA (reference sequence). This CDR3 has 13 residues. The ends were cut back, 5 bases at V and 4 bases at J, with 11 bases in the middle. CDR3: CSALKGSTGELFF. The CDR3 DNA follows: TGCAGTGCTCTTAAAGGGTCCACCGGGGAGCTGTTTTTT.

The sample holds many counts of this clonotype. CDR3 in amino acids: CSAGLKGYSIQYF. The CDR3 coding sequence is TGCAGCGCCGGCTTGAAAGGCTATAGCATTCAGTACTTC. This sequence joins TRBV29-1 and TRBJ2-4, with unresolved D. CDR1 is SQVTM, CDR2 ANQGSEA, per germline. This CDR3 contains 13 residues. Trimming removed 7 bases at V and 9 bases at J, with 19 bases between.

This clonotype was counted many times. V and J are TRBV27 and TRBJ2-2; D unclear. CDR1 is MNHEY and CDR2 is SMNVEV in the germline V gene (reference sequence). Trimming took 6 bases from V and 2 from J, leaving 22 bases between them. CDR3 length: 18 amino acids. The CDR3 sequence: CASSPPQGPPVNTGELFF. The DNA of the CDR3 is TGTGCCAGCAGCCCTCCTCAAGGCCCCCCAGTAAACACCGGGGAGCTGTTTTTT.

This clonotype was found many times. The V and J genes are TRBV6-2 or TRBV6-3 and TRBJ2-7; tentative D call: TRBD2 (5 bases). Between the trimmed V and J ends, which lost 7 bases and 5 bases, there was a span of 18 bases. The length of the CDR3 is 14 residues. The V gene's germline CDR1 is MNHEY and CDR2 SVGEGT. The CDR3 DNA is TGTGCCAGCAACTTAACTCGGGATGCGGACGAGCAGTACTTC. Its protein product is CASNLTRDADEQYF.

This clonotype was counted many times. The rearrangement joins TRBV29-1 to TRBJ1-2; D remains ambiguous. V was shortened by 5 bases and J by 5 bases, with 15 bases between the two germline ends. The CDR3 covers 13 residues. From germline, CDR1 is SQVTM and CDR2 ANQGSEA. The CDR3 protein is CSVIRSYEYGYTF. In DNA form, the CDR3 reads TGCAGCGTTATCAGGAGTTATGAATATGGCTACACCTTC. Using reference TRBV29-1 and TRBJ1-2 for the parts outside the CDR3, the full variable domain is SAVISQKPSRDICQRGTSLTIQCQVDSQVTMMFWYRQQPGQSLTLIATANQGSEATYESGFVIDKFPISRPNLTFSTLTVSNMSPEDSSIYLCSVIRSYEYGYTFGSGTRLTVV.

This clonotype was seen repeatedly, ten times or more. This CDR3 reads CASSFPSSYNEQFF. The DNA for the CDR3 is TGTGCCAGCAGTTTCCCAAGCTCCTACAATGAGCAGTTCTTC. The J gene is TRBJ2-1, the V gene TRBV12-3 or TRBV12-4, with D hard to call. The CDR3 spans 14 residues. V was clipped by 3 bases and J by 0 bases, with 6 bases between them.

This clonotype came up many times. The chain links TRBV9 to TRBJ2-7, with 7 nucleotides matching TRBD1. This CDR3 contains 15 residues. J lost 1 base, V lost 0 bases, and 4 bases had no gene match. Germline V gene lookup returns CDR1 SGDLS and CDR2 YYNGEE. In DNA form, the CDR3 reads TGTGCCAGCAGCGTAGCGGCAGGGGGTTCCTACGAGCAGTACTTC. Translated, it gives CASSVAAGGSYEQYF.

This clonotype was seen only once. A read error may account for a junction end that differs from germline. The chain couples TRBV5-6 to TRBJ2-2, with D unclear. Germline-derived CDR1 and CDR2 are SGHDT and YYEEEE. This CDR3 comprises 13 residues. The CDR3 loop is CATSLDGAGELFF. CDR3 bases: TGTGCCACCAGCTTGGATGGTGCCGGGGAGCTGTTTTTT.

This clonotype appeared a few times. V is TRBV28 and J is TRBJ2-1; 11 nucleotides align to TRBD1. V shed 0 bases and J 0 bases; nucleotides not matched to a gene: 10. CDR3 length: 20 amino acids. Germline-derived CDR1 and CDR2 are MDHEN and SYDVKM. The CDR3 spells CASSLWRDRGWISSYNEQFF. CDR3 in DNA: TGTGCCAGCAGTTTATGGAGGGACAGGGGGTGGATTAGCTCCTACAATGAGCAGTTCTTC.

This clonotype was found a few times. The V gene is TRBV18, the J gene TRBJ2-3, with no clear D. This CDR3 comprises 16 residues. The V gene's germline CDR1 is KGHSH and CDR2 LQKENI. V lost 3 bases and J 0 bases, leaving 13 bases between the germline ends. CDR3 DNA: TGTGCCAGCTCACCTTTCCGAGGTGGGAGCACAGATACGCAGTATTTT. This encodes CASSPFRGGSTDTQYF.

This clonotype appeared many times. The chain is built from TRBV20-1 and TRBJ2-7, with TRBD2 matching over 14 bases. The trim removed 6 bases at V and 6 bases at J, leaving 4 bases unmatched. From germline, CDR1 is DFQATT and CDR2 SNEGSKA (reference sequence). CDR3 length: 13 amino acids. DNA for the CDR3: TGCAGTGCCCGCGGACTAGCGGGAGGCGAGCAGTACTTC. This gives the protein CSARGLAGGEQYF.

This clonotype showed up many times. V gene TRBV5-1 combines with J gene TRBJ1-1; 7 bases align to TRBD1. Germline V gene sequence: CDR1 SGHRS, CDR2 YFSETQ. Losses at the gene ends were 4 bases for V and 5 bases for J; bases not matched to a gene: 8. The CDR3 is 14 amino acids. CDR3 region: CASSQTGFGTEAFF. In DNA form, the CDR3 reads TGCGCCAGCAGCCAGACAGGGTTTGGGACTGAAGCTTTCTTT.